This T cell receptor beta chain was sequenced in a study of monozygotic twins with inflammatory bowel disease. General observations from the study: Distinguishing T cell subtypes was not possible. IBD-affected twins scored below their healthy co-twins in TCRbeta diversity (inverse Simpson). In patient repertoires, differing immunosuppressive treatments may have added some variability.

The CDR3 has 14 residues. The V gene's germline CDR1 is MDHEN and CDR2 SYDVKM. TCRdb reprocessed the 5' RACE reads and reports one entry per CDR3 protein, with no DNA. This sample lists 140,000 to 150,000 distinct CDR3 sequences; its ten largest clones have roughly 1.2%. Note on this clonotype: Antigen specificity is unknown.

This clonotype was obtained from a human donor with ulcerative colitis or Crohn's disease, or a healthy co-twin of an affected twin (not recorded which). The chain combines TRBV28 with TRBJ2-3; TCRdb names TRBD1, which stays unverified in the absence of DNA. The specimen was blood. The CDR3: CASSLTATGRDRYF.